The next 11 T cell receptor beta chains were all read from a single sample in a study of cytomegalovirus exposure and HLA in healthy donors. PCR primers comprised 60 Vbeta and 13 Jbeta primers. Sequencing used immunoSEQ multiplex PCR; TCRdb keeps in-frame clones, though not all of them. Seen here are some 190,000 clones, about 85% observed once, and the top ten hold 1%. The sample consisted of PBMCs. The receptors originated from a boy younger than 10 in good health and CMV-seronegative.

The genes are TRBV6-6 and TRBJ2-2; D possibly corresponds to TRBD2 (6 bases). Trimming removed 5 bases from V and 1 base from J, with 14 bases in between. This CDR3 region has 16 residues. Germline V gene sequence: CDR1 MNHNY, CDR2 SVGAGI (reference sequence). CDR3 region: CASSPPAGLNTGELFF. The CDR3 DNA sequence: TGTGCCAGCAGTCCCCCCGCGGGACTGAACACCGGGGAGCTGTTTTTT.

V usage is TRBV7-9 and J usage is TRBJ2-1; maybe TRBD1 (6 bases). Germline V CDR1 and CDR2: SEHNR, FQNEAQ (reference sequence). The V end was cut by 10 bases, the J end by 5 bases, with 15 bases between. The CDR3 extends over 13 amino acids. As DNA, the CDR3 is TGTGCCACCGCCACAGGGATCAACAATGAGCAGTTCTTC. It codes for CATATGINNEQFF.

The chain recombines TRBV4-1 with TRBJ1-5; TRBD1 matches 10 bases. The CDR3 length is 14 residues. Trimming at V came to 3 bases and at J to 5 bases, leaving 1 base not matched to a gene. CDR1 is MGHRA, CDR2 YSYEKL, per germline. The CDR3 reads CASSQDRGDQPQHF. The CDR3 DNA reads as TGCGCCAGCAGCCAGGACAGGGGGGATCAGCCCCAGCATTTT.

The genes are TRBV19 and TRBJ2-7, with 11 positions matching TRBD1. The CDR3 runs to 15 residues. In germline, CDR1 is LNHDA, CDR2 SQIVND (reference sequence). Unmatched junction bases numbered 6, after V lost 6 bases and J lost 2 bases. CDR3 protein: CASSPSGQGAYEQYF. CDR3 nucleotides: TGTGCCAGTAGCCCATCGGGACAGGGGGCCTACGAGCAGTACTTC.

This clone was seen just once. The chain is built from TRBV14 and TRBJ2-2; the D is unclear. The CDR3 contains 13 residues. Germline V CDR1 and CDR2: SGHDN, FVKESK. The V end lost 5 bases, the J end lost 6 bases, and 10 bases lay between the germline ends. CDR3 in amino acids: CASSYLGSGELFF. The CDR3 nucleotides are TGTGCCAGCAGCTACCTCGGGTCCGGGGAGCTGTTTTTT. Full variable domain (missing parts from reference TRBV14 and TRBJ2-2): EAGVTQFPSHSVIEKGQTVTLRCDPISGHDNLYWYRRVMGKEIKFLLHFVKESKQDESGMPNNRFLAERTGGTYSTLKVQPAELEDSGVYFCASSYLGSGELFFGEGSRLTVL.

J is TRBJ1-2 and V is TRBV10-3, with TRBD1 matching 9 bases. Germline-derived CDR1 and CDR2 are ENHRY and SYGVKD. J was trimmed by 1 base and V by 3 bases; bases with no gene match: 3. The length of the CDR3 is 15 residues. CDR3 nucleotides: TGTGCCATCAGTGATACAGGGGGCAGTAACTATGGCTACACCTTC. Translated, it gives CAISDTGGSNYGYTF.

V is TRBV4-1 and J is TRBJ2-1; the D is unclear. The V gene lost 6 bases and the J gene lost 0 bases, with 12 bases spanning the gap. Germline V lookup: CDR1 MGHRA, CDR2 YSYEKL. There are 15 residues in the CDR3. CDR3 amino acids: CASRGYSSSYNEQFF. The CDR3 DNA sequence: TGCGCCAGCAGGGGCTACAGTAGCTCCTACAATGAGCAGTTCTTC.

The rearrangement uses TRBV10-3 and TRBJ2-1; 9 nucleotides agree with TRBD1. CDR3 length: 14 amino acids. From germline, CDR1 is ENHRY and CDR2 SYGVKD. The V and J ends lost 7 bases and 4 bases, in that order; junction bases with no gene match: 5. The CDR3 coding sequence is TGTGCCATCACTGGCGGGACAGGGTACAATGAGCAGTTCTTC. Translating it yields CAITGGTGYNEQFF.

The rearrangement uses TRBV18 and TRBJ1-1; D remains ambiguous. The CDR3 is 13 residues long. The V gene lost 6 bases and the J gene lost 2 bases, with 10 bases spanning the gap. The V gene's germline CDR1 is KGHSH and CDR2 LQKENI. This CDR3 reads CASSYTENTEAFF. Written as DNA, the CDR3 is TGTGCCAGCTCTTATACAGAAAACACTGAAGCTTTCTTT.

The J gene is TRBJ1-1, the V gene TRBV10-3; possible D gene TRBD1, 5 bases. CDR3 length equals 13 residues. Looked up from germline, CDR1 is ENHRY and CDR2 is SYGVKD. Deletions cut 0 bases from V and 7 bases from J, with 9 bases between. CDR3 protein: CAISESGGGEAFF. The CDR3 DNA is TGTGCCATCAGTGAGTCGGGGGGAGGTGAAGCTTTCTTT.

The chain recombines TRBV28 with TRBJ1-4; 9 bases are shared with TRBD1. Germline-derived CDR1 and CDR2 are MDHEN and SYDVKM. The CDR3 runs 16 residues. V lost 6 bases to trimming and J lost 0 bases; unmatched junction nucleotides: 5. This CDR3 is CASRGTGSATNEKLFF. CDR3 in DNA: TGTGCCAGCAGGGGGACAGGGTCGGCAACTAATGAAAAACTGTTTTTT.